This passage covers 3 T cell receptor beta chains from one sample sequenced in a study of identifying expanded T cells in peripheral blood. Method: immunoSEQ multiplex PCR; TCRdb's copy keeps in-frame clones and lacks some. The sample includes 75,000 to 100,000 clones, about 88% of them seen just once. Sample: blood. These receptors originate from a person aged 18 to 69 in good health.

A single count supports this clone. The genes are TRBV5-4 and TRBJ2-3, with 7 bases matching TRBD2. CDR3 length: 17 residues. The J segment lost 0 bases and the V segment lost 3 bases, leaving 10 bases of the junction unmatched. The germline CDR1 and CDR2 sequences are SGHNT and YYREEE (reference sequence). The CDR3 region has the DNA TGTGCCAGCAGCTACACCCCGGGAGGATCTAGCACAGATACGCAGTATTTT. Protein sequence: CASSYTPGGSSTDTQYF.

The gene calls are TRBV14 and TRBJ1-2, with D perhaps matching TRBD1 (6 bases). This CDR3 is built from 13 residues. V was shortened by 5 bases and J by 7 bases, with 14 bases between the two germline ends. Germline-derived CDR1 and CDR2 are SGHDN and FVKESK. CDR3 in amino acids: CASSRTALGGYTF. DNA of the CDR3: TGTGCCAGCAGCAGGACAGCCTTGGGTGGCTACACCTTC. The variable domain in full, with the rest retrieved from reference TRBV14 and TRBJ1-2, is EAGVTQFPSHSVIEKGQTVTLRCDPISGHDNLYWYRRVMGKEIKFLLHFVKESKQDESGMPNNRFLAERTGGTYSTLKVQPAELEDSGVYFCASSRTALGGYTFGSGTRLTVV.

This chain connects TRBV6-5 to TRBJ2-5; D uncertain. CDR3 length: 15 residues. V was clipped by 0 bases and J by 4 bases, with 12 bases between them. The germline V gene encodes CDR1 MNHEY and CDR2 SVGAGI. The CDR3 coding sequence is TGTGCCAGCAGTTACTCTGAGGCATTAGGAGAGACCCAGTACTTC. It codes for CASSYSEALGETQYF.